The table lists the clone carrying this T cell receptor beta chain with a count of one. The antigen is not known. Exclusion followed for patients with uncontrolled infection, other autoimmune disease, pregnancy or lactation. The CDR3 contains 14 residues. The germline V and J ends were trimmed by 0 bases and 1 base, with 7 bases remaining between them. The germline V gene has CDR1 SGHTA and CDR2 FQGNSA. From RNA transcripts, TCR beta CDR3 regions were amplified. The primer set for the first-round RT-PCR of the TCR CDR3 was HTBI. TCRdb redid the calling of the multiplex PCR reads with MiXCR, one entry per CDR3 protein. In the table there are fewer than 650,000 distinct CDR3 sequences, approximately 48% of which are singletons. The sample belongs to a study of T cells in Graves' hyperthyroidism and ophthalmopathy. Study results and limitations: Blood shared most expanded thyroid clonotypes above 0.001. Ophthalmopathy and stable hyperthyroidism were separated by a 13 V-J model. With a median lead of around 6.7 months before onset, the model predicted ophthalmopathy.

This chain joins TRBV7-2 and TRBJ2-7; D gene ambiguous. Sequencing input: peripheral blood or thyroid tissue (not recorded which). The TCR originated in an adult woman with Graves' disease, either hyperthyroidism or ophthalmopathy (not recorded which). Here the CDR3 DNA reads TGTGCCAGCAGCTTAGCGTGGGAATCCTACGAGCAGTACTTC. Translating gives CASSLAWESYEQYF.